The T cell receptor (beta chain) described here comes from a study of regulatory T cells in long-lasting Graves disease. Study results and limitations: TRBV28, TRBJ1-2 and TRBJ2-5 were favored in persistent disease.

Sequencing libraries for TCR beta were prepared with iRepertoire HTBI primers and Arm-PCR of CDR3 regions. TCRdb independently ran MiXCR on the multiplex PCR reads; one entry per CDR3 protein. The sample holds around 480,000 distinct CDR3 sequences, around 15% seen once. This clonotype was observed many times. Its antigen is not identified. As to time point: newly diagnosed GD, antithyroid drugs for less than 3 months. RNA isolated from PBMCs was used to make the TCR library. Graves' disease diagnosis used American Thyroid Association guidelines. The germline V and J ends were trimmed by 0 bases and 2 bases, with 11 bases remaining between them. This CDR3 is built from 15 residues. Germline lookup yields CDR1 SGHAT and CDR2 FQNNGV. Separately, the same data were catalogued under a study of T cells in Graves' hyperthyroidism and ophthalmopathy. That work adds: TCR CDR3 regions were first amplified by RT-PCR with HTBI primers. The blood repertoire included most of the expanded thyroid clonotypes above 0.001.

The sequenced sample was peripheral blood mononuclear cells (PBMCs), obtained at new diagnosis, from a patient treated with antithyroid drugs. This receptor was obtained from a man aged 40-50 years with Graves disease. This chain connects TRBV11-2 to TRBJ2-7; tentative D call: TRBD2 (6 bases). The CDR3 loop is CASSLEGGATYEQYF. The CDR3 DNA reads TGTGCCAGCAGCTTAGAGGGGGGAGCTACCTACGAGCAGTACTTC.